The source of this TCR beta chain is a study of kidney transplant recipient with SARS-CoV-2 infection. V shed 4 bases and J shed 4 bases, with 22 bases lying between them. The CDR3 covers 17 residues. This clonotype has ten or more counts. MiXCR, run by TCRdb on the reads, gives a single entry per CDR3 protein. The sample shows fewer than 250,000 distinct CDR3 sequences, roughly 26% of them seen only once. The clonotype comes from a male patient between 25 and 40 years old who had COVID-19 and was a kidney transplant recipient. Some T cells may trace back to the graft donor. V usage is TRBV7-1 and J usage is TRBJ1-2; no clear D gene. TRBV7-1 is noted as an ORF with a role that remains uncertain. The specimen comprised a blood sample, sampled at baseline and on day 111 from a kidney transplant recipient. CDR3 protein: CASSLIVHEGKTYGYTF. The CDR3 DNA reads as TGTGCCAGCAGCTTAATCGTTCACGAGGGAAAGACCTATGGCTACACCTTC.